This TCR beta chain was recovered during a study of shared clonotypes between healthy human individuals (dated by TCRdb to about 2020). As for the study more broadly: A couple of women and a few men aged 18 to 49 years were included in the cohort. For each donor, CD4 naive and CD4 memory were each given three plates, CD8 naive was given two plates, and CD8 memory was given one plate. Blood TCR repertoires of a handful of healthy adults were deeply sequenced to estimate repertoire size and the extent of clonotype sharing between individuals. Libraries were prepared and TCR repertoires were sequenced by different laboratories using diverse techniques, in order to increase sequencing depth and limit assay-specific biases. Per donor, leukapheresis produced somewhere between about 0.94 and 9.5 billion PBMCs. Study-wide conclusions, independent of this receptor: The genetic and exposure-history diversity represented was limited by the small number of donors. Incomplete sequencing was indicated by rarefaction of sorted-subset datasets, despite the large sequencing depth. Sampling was restricted to blood, and TCR repertoires in tissue are likely to differ from TCR repertoires in blood. When a few donors were compared, the shared fraction of clonotypes was approximately 5% for naive CD4, approximately 3.5% for naive CD8, 2.3% for memory CD4, and 0.3% to 0.5% for memory CD8. Estimated clonotype richness was generally larger for naive than for memory subsets. Based on pairwise subsampling, the degree of clonotype sharing among donors was expected to be affected by sequencing depth. Compared with non-shared clonotypes, clonotypes shared by all four sorted-subset donors had higher generation probabilities.

With regard to this clone: Its antigen specificity is not known. Base qualities are not provided; no much larger clone lies one nucleotide away.

The CDR3, from cysteine to phenylalanine, totals 14 residues. Only CDR3 DNA is held: 42 bases, read in frame from base 1. The germline V gene gives CDR1 as MDHEN and CDR2 as SYDVKM. The trim is 2 bases for V and 5 bases for J, with a gap of 10 bases between the germline ends. Using the deep immunoSEQ assay, multiplex PCR amplified TCR CDR3 regions from genomic DNA. Extracted genomic DNA from each cell subset was spread evenly across all wells of several immunoSEQ 96-well plates, with each plate serving as a replicate. For sorted subsets, each replicate PCR was loaded with 200 ng genomic DNA, equivalent to 25,000 to 30,000 T cell genomes. Purified libraries were measured with a Qubit 3.0 fluorometer, size-checked on a Bioanalyzer 2100, and measured again with the KAPA Library Quantification kit. Each immunoSEQ 96-well plate was sequenced on its own single-read 150-cycle Illumina NextSeq 550 flow cell. The paper's data handling went like this. The immunoSEQ output contained only junctional sequences without quality scores, so filtering could not match that applied to full-length reads. To assign V/J genes and CDR3, sequences were annotated against IMGT germline references using PyIR, a Python wrapper for IgBLAST v1.9. Reads were removed for weak V/J assignments (E-value above 1e-6), missing CDR3, stop codons, out-of-frame junctions, or ambiguous translated residues. V3J clonotypes were defined as sequences sharing the same inferred V gene, J gene, and CDR3 amino acid sequence. The percentage overlap between two repertoires was calculated by dividing the number of shared unique clonotypes by the size of the smaller repertoire. Three approaches were used to assess repertoire richness: RTK rarefaction, the Chao1 estimator, and Recon v2.1 estimates of unobserved clonotypes. OLGA was used to compute generation probabilities for all TCRbeta clonotypes that the gDNA method yielded from a few donors. Drawn from immuneACCESS, this table holds only the in-frame rearrangements with V and J called that TCRdb kept. Clones are partly lost; checked studies trace under half to an unresolved V gene and leave the rest unexplained. Clonal size and the V and J genes are those of that table, whereas D and trimming came from the DNA. The sample has roughly 2.2 million clones on record, less than 95% of them singletons. Around 0.38% of the sample is taken by the ten largest.

Donors were healthy HIV-negative adults with no recently reported acute infections or vaccinations. Only Caucasian adults living in Nashville, Tennessee, USA were represented among the donors. CD4+ T cells were enriched through magnetic negative selection, after which naive cells were positively selected on CD45RA and the remaining negative fraction served as the memory subset. Blood was collected by leukapheresis, and PBMCs were isolated by Ficoll-Histopaque density gradient centrifugation and then cryopreserved in liquid nitrogen vapor phase. Purity and quantity of every magnetically sorted T cell population were checked by analytical flow cytometry. Genomic DNA was isolated from every sorted fraction and measured by UV absorbance on a Nanodrop 2000c.

Sequenced: naive CD4+ T cells from PBMCs. Taken with the paper, the label for cell subset or site translates to: CD45RA+ positively selected. The chain couples TRBV28 to TRBJ1-5; the D segment cannot be called with confidence. The receptor was isolated from a man aged 18 to 29 in good health. Some clones in this sample may be carry-over from other donors' samples. The nucleotide sequence is TGTGCCAGCAGTTTAGGGGAATTATATCAGCCCCAGCATTTT. Its translation is CASSLGELYQPQHF.